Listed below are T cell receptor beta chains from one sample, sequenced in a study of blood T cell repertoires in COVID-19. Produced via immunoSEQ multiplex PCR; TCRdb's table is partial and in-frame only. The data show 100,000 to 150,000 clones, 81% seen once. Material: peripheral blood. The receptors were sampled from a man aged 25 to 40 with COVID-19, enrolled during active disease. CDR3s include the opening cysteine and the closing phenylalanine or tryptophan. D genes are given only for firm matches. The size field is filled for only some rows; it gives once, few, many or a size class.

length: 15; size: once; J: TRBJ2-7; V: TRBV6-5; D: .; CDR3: CASSYSSPGFYEQYF; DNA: TGTGCCAGCAGTTACTCGAGCCCGGGATTCTACGAGCAGTACTTC
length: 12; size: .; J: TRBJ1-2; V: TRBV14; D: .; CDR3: CASSQTDYGYTF; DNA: TGTGCCAGCAGCCAAACAGACTATGGCTACACCTTC
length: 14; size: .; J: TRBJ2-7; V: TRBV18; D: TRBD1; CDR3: CASSPGTGSYEQYF; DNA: TGTGCCAGCTCACCAGGGACAGGGTCCTACGAGCAGTACTTC
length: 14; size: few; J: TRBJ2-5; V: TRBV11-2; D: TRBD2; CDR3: CASSLSRGYGTQYF; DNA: TGTGCCAGCAGCTTGTCGCGGGGGTACGGGACCCAGTACTTC
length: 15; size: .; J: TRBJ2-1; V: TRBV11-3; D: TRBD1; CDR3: CASSPRQGAPNEQFF; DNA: TGTGCCAGCAGCCCAAGACAGGGGGCCCCCAATGAGCAGTTCTTC
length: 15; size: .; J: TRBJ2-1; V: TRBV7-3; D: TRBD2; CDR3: CASSLMRGVRNEQFF; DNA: TGTGCCAGCAGCTTAATGCGGGGGGTGAGAAATGAGCAGTTCTTC
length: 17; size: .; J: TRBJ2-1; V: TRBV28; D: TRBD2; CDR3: CASSLELAGGPNNEQFF; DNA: TGTGCCAGCAGTTTAGAACTAGCGGGAGGGCCCAACAATGAGCAGTTCTTC
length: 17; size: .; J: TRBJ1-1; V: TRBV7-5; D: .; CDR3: CVRSKSGARTSNTEAFF; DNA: TGTGTCAGAAGCAAAAGCGGGGCCCGCACATCGAACACTGAAGCTTTCTTT
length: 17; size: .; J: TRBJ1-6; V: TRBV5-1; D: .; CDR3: CASSPEPSRVRNSPLHF; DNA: TGCGCCAGCAGCCCGGAACCATCCAGGGTTAGGAATTCACCCCTCCACTTT
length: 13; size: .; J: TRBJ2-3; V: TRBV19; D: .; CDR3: CASSTVGRDTQYF; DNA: TGTGCCAGTAGCACAGTGGGGCGAGATACGCAGTATTTT
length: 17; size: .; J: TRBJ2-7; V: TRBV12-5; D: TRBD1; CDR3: CASAIPLRGGALYEQYF; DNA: TGTGCTAGTGCCATCCCCTTGAGAGGGGGCGCGTTGTACGAGCAGTACTTC
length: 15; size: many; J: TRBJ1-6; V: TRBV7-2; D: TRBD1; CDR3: CASSPGTGNNSPLHF; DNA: TGTGCCAGCAGCCCCGGGACAGGGAATAATTCACCCCTCCACTTT
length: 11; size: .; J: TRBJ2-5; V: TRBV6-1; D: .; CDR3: CASSEGETQYF; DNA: TGTGCCAGCAGTGAGGGCGAGACCCAGTACTTC
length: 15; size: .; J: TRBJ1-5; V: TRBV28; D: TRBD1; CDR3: CASSPLDREDQPQHF; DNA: TGTGCCAGCAGTCCATTGGACAGGGAAGACCAGCCCCAGCATTTT
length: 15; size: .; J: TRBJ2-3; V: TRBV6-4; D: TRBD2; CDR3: CASSSSGSSTDTQYF; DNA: TGTGCCAGCAGTTCCAGCGGGAGTAGCACAGATACGCAGTATTTT
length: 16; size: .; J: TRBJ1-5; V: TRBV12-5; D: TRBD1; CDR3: CASGSVRDSKDQPQHF; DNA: TGTGCTAGTGGCTCCGTCCGGGACAGTAAAGATCAGCCCCAGCATTTT
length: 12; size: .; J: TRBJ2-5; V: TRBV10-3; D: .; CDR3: CAIGQSQETQYF; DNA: TGTGCCATTGGACAGTCCCAAGAGACCCAGTACTTC
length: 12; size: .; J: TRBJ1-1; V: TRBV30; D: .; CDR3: CACSAGNTEAFF; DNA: TGTGCCTGTTCCGCGGGGAACACTGAAGCTTTCTTT
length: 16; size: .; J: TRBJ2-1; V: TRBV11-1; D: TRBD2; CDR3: CASSSPSGRAGYEQFF; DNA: TGTGCCAGCAGCTCCCCTAGCGGGAGGGCCGGTTATGAGCAGTTCTTC
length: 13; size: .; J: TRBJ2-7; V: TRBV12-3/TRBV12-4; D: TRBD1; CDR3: CASTRDRTYEQYF; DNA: TGTGCCAGCACCCGGGACAGAACCTACGAGCAGTACTTC
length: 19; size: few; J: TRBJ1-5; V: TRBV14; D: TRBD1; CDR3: CASSQAAGTGRFLDQPQHF; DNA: TGTGCCAGCAGCCAAGCCGCCGGGACAGGGAGGTTTTTGGATCAGCCCCAGCATTTT
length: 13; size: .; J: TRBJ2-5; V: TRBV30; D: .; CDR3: CAWSDHSRETQYF; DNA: TGTGCCTGGAGTGACCACTCCCGGGAGACCCAGTACTTC
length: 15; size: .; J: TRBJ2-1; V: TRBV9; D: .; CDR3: CASKAEGSSYNEQFF; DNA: TGTGCCAGCAAGGCGGAGGGTAGCTCCTACAATGAGCAGTTCTTC
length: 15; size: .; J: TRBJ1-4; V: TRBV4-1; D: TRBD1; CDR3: CASSLTQGVSEKLFF; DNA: TGCGCCAGCAGCCTAACACAGGGGGTGAGTGAAAAACTGTTTTTT
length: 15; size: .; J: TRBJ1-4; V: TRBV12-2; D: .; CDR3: CASRPPGTRFEKLFF; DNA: TGTGCAAGTCGCCCCCCCGGGACAAGGTTTGAAAAACTGTTTTTT
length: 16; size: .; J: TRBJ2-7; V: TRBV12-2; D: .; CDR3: CASRPSPASGSYEQYF; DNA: TGTGCAAGTCGCCCATCCCCGGCTAGCGGGAGCTACGAGCAGTACTTC
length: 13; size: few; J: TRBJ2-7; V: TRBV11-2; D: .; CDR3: CASSTQVKGEQYF; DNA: TGTGCCAGCAGCACACAGGTAAAGGGCGAGCAGTACTTC
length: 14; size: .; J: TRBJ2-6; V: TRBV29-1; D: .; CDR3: CSVESGLGANVLTF; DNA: TGCAGCGTTGAATCAGGGCTGGGGGCCAACGTCCTGACTTTC
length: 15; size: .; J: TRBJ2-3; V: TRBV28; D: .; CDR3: CASLPSVVEAGTQYF; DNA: TGTGCCAGCCTCCCGTCAGTAGTCGAAGCGGGTACGCAGTATTTT
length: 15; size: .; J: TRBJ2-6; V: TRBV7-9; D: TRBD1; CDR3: CASSDRGAGANVLTF; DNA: TGTGCCAGCAGCGACAGGGGGGCTGGGGCCAACGTCCTGACTTTC
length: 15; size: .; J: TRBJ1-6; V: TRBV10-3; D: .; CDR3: CAISGSYPNNSPLHF; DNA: TGTGCCATCAGTGGGTCCTACCCTAATAATTCACCCCTCCACTTT
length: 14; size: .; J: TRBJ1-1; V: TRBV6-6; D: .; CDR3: CASSYSGKNTEAFF; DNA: TGTGCCAGCAGTTACTCGGGCAAGAACACTGAAGCTTTCTTT
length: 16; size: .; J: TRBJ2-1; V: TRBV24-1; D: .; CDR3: CATSDPGSPFGDEQFF; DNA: TGTGCCACCAGTGATCCGGGGTCTCCTTTTGGGGATGAGCAGTTCTTC
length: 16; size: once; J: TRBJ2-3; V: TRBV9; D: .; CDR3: CASSQVPIRGIDTQYF; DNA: TGTGCCAGCAGCCAAGTTCCTATAAGGGGGATCGATACGCAGTATTTT
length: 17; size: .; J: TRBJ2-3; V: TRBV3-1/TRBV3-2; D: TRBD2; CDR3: CASSLGLAGGGADTQYF; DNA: TGTGCCAGCAGCCTGGGCCTAGCGGGAGGTGGGGCAGATACGCAGTATTTT
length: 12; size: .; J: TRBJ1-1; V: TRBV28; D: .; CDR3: CASRPGNTEAFF; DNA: TGTGCCAGCAGGCCGGGAAACACTGAAGCTTTCTTT
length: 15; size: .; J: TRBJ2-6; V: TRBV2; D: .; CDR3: CASTQDTSGANVLTF; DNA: TGTGCCAGCACCCAAGACACCTCTGGGGCCAACGTCCTGACTTTC
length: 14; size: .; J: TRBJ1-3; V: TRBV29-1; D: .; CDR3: CSVGGAQKGNTIYF; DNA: TGCAGCGTTGGGGGCGCACAAAAGGGAAACACCATATATTTT
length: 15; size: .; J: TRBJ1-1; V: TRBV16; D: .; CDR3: CASSQYSMASAEAFF; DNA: TGTGCCAGCAGCCAATACTCAATGGCTAGCGCTGAAGCTTTCTTT
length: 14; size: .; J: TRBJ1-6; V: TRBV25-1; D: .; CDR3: CASSERQRNSPLHF; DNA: TGTGCCAGCAGTGAGAGGCAGCGTAATTCACCCCTCCACTTT
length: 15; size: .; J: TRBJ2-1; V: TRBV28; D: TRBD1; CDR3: CASSPGTGYSDEQFF; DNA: TGTGCCAGCAGTCCCGGGACAGGGTATTCGGATGAGCAGTTCTTC
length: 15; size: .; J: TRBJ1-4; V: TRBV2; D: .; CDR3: CASSEGVQNDEKLFF; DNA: TGTGCCAGCAGTGAAGGTGTGCAGAACGATGAAAAACTGTTTTTT
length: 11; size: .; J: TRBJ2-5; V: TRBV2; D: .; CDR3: CASSPTRGQYF; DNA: TGTGCCAGCAGTCCAACCCGGGGCCAGTACTTC
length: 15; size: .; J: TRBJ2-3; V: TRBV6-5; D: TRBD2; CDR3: CASTGLAGGGDTQYF; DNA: TGTGCCAGCACGGGACTAGCGGGAGGGGGAGATACGCAGTATTTT
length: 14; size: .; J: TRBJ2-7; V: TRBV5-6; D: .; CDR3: CASSLANPVYEQYF; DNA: TGTGCCAGCAGCTTGGCCAATCCGGTCTACGAGCAGTACTTC
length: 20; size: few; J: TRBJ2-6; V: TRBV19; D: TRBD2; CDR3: CASSIFGSSGADSGANVLTF; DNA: TGTGCCAGTAGTATTTTTGGGTCTAGCGGGGCCGACTCTGGGGCCAACGTCCTGACTTTC
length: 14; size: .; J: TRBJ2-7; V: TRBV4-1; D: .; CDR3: CASSLGPFSYEQYF; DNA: TGCGCCAGCAGCCTGGGGCCTTTCTCCTACGAGCAGTACTTC
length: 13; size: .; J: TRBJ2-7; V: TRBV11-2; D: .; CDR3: CASSLRQLYEQYF; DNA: TGTGCCAGCAGCTTACGACAACTCTACGAGCAGTACTTC
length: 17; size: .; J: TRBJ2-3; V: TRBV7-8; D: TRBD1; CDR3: CASSLVRTGVGTDTQYF; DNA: TGTGCCAGCAGCTTAGTCCGGACAGGGGTGGGCACAGATACGCAGTATTTT
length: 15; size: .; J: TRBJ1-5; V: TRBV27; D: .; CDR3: CASSRSQGSNQPQHF; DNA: TGTGCCAGCAGCCGATCACAGGGTAGCAATCAGCCCCAGCATTTT
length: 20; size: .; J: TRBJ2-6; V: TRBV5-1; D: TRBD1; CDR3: CASSLEGQGFLRSGANVLTF; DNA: TGCGCCAGCAGCTTGGAGGGACAGGGCTTCCTAAGGTCTGGGGCCAACGTCCTGACTTTC
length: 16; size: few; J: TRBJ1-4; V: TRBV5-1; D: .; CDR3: CASSTGGYATNEKLFF; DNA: TGCGCCAGCAGCACCGGCGGATACGCAACTAATGAAAAACTGTTTTTT
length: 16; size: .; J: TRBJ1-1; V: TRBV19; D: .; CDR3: CASRPGHPERNTEAFF; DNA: TGTGCCAGTAGGCCGGGACACCCTGAAAGAAACACTGAAGCTTTCTTT
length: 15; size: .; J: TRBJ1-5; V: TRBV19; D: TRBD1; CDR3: CASSISGQGIQPQHF; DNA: TGTGCCAGTAGTATCTCAGGACAGGGGATTCAGCCCCAGCATTTT